This TCR beta chain was observed in a study of T-cell memory formation after mild COVID-19. Study results and caveats: Clones contracting day 15 to 85 were balanced CD4/CD8; later expanders leaned CD4+. Pre-infection memory held some responding clones, suggesting pre-existing cross-reactive T cells responded. Among contracting clones, CD4+ were mainly CM/EM and CD8+ enriched in EMRA.

A single record per CDR3 protein comes from TCRdb applying MiXCR to the 5' RACE reads. The sample has 150,000 to 200,000 distinct CDR3 sequences; 10% to 15% are singletons. Remarks on this clonotype: Antigen specificity is unknown.

The CDR3 is made up of 15 amino acids. The germline V gene encodes CDR1 SGHRS and CDR2 YFSETQ. The V end was cut by 4 bases, the J end by 4 bases, with 14 bases between. The sample was PBMCs or a T cell subset sorted from them (not recorded which). The rearrangement links TRBV5-1 to TRBJ2-2, with a weak D call TRBD1 (6 bases). The clonotype comes from a man aged 18 to 29 who had mild COVID-19 (a few samples of this study predate the infection). Cell type and time point are not known. CDR3 in DNA: TGCGCCAGCAGCCGGCAGGGGAAGAGCACCGGGGAGCTGTTTTTT. Encoded protein: CASSRQGKSTGELFF.